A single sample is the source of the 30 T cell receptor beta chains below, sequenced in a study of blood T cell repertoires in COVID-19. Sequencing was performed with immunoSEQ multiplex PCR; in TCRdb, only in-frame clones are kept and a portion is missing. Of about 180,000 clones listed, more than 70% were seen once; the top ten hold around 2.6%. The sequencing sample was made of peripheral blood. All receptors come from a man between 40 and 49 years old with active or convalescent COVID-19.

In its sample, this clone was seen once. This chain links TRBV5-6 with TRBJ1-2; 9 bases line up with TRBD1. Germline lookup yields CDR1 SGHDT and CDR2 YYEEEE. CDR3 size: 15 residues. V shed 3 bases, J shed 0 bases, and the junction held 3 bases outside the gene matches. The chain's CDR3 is CASSSGTGSNYGYTF. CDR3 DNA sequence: TGTGCCAGCAGCTCCGGGACAGGGTCTAACTATGGCTACACCTTC.

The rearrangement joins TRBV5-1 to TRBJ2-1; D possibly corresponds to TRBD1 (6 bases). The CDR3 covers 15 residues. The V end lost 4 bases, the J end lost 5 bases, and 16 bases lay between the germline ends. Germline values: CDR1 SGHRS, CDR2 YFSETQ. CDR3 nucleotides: TGCGCCAGCAGCCCCGAGGGGCAGGGGCACAATGAGCAGTTCTTC. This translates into CASSPEGQGHNEQFF.

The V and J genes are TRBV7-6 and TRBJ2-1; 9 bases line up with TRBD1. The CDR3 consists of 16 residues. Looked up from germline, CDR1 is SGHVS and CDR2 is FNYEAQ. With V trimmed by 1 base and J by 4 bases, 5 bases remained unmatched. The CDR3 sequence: CASSLGGTGRYNEQFF. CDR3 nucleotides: TGTGCCAGCAGCTTAGGTGGGACAGGGAGGTACAATGAGCAGTTCTTC.

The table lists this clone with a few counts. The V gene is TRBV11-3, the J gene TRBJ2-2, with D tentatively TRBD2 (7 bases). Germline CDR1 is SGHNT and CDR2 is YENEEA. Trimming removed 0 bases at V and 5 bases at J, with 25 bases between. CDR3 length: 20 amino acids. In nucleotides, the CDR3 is TGTGCCAGCAGCTTAGATCCGACCGATATTCGGGGGGCAGTTACCGGGGAGCTGTTTTTT. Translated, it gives CASSLDPTDIRGAVTGELFF.

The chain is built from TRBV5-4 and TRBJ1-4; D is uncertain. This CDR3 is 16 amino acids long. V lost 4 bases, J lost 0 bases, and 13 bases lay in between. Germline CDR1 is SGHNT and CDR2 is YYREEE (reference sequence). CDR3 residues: CASSKIPSSTNEKLFF. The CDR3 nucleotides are TGTGCCAGCAGCAAGATACCAAGCTCAACTAATGAAAAACTGTTTTTT.

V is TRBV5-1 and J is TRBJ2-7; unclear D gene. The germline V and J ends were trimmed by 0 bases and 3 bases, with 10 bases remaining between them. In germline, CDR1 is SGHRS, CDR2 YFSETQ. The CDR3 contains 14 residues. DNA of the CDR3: TGCGCCAGCAGCTTGGGGGCCGAAATCTACGAGCAGTACTTC. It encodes CASSLGAEIYEQYF. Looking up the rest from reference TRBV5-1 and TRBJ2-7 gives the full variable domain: KAGVTQTPRYLIKTRGQQVTLSCSPISGHRSVSWYQQTPGQGLQFLFEYFSETQRNKGNFPGRFSGRQFSNSRSEMNVSTLELGDSALYLCASSLGAEIYEQYFGPGTRLTVT.

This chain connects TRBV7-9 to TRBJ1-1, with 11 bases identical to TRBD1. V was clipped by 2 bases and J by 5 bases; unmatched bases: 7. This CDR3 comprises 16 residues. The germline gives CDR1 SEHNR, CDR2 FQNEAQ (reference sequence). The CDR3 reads CASSLSGQGAWTEAFF. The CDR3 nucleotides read TGTGCCAGCAGCTTATCTGGACAGGGGGCGTGGACTGAAGCTTTCTTT. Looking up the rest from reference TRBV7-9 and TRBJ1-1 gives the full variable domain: DTGVSQNPRHKITKRGQNVTFRCDPISEHNRLYWYRQTLGQGPEFLTYFQNEAQLEKSRLLSDRFSAERPKGSFSTLEIQRTEQGDSAMYLCASSLSGQGAWTEAFFGQGTRLTVV.

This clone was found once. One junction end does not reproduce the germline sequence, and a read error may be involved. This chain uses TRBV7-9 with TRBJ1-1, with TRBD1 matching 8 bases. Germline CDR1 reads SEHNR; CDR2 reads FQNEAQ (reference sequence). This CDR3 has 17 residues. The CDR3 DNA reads TGTGCCAGCAGCTTAGGTCCTAGTCTGGGACAGGTGACTGCAGCTTTCTTT. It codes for CASSLGPSLGQVTAAFF.

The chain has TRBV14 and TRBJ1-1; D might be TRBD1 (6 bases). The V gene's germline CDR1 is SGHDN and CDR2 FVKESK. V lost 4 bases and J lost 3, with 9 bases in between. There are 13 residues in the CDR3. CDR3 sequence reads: CASSPDSHTEAFF. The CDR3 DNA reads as TGTGCCAGCAGCCCGGACAGTCACACTGAAGCTTTCTTT.

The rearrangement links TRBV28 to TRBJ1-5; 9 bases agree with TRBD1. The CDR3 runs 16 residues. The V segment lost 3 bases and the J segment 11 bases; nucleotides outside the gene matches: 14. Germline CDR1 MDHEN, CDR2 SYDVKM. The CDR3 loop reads CASSLAGTGTLLTQHF. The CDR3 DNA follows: TGTGCCAGCAGTTTGGCCGGGACAGGGACTCTTTTGACCCAGCATTTT.

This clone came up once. CDR3: CALSGGALDTQYF. The CDR3 nucleotides read TGTGCTTTGAGCGGGGGCGCCTTAGATACGCAGTATTTT. The rearrangement joins TRBV30 to TRBJ2-3; TRBD2 matches at 8 bases. Per germline, CDR1 GTSNPN and CDR2 SVGIG (reference sequence). The CDR3 spans 13 residues.

Here the CDR3 reads CASSYHPRGGNYGYTF. Here the CDR3 DNA reads TGTGCCAGCAGTTACCACCCCCGGGGGGGCAACTATGGCTACACCTTC. The chain couples TRBV6-5 to TRBJ1-2; the D gene is possibly TRBD1 (6 bases). The CDR3 has 16 residues. Trimming removed 2 bases from V and 2 bases from J, with 15 bases in between. The germline V gene has CDR1 MNHEY and CDR2 SVGAGI.

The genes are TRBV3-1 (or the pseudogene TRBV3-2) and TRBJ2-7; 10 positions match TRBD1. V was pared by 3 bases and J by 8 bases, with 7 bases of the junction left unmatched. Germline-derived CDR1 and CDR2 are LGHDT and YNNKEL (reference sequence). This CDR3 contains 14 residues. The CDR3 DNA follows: TGTGCCAGCAGCCAGGGAAGACAGGGGGCGAAGCAGTACTTC. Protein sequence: CASSQGRQGAKQYF.

The CDR3 reads CASSLRGGGEDNEQYF. CDR3 nucleotide sequence: TGTGCCAGCAGCCTTCGGGGGGGCGGAGAGGACAACGAGCAGTACTTC. The chain uses TRBV27 and TRBJ2-7, with 8 bases identical to TRBD2. The J segment lost 5 bases and the V segment lost 6 bases, leaving 15 bases of the junction unmatched. This CDR3 is 16 amino acids long. CDR1 is MNHEY and CDR2 is SMNVEV in the germline V gene (reference sequence).

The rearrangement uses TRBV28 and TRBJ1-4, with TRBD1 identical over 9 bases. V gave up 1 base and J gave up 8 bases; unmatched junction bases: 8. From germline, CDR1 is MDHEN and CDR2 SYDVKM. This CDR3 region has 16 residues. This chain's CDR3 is CASSLSEGQGQEKLFF. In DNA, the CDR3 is TGTGCCAGCAGTTTATCTGAGGGACAGGGTCAGGAAAAACTGTTTTTT.

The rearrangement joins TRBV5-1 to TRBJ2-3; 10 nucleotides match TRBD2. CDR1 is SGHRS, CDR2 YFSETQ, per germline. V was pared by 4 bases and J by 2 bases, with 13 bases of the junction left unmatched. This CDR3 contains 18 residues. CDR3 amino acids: CASSPGDSGGPTTDTQYF. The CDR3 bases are TGCGCCAGCAGCCCGGGCGATAGCGGGGGGCCCACCACAGATACGCAGTATTTT. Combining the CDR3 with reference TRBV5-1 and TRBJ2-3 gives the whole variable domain KAGVTQTPRYLIKTRGQQVTLSCSPISGHRSVSWYQQTPGQGLQFLFEYFSETQRNKGNFPGRFSGRQFSNSRSEMNVSTLELGDSALYLCASSPGDSGGPTTDTQYFGPGTRLTVL.

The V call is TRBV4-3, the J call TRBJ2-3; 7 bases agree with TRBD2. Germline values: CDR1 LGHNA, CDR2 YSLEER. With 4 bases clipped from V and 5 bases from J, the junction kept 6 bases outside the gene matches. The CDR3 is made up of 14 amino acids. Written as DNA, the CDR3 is TGCGCCAGCAGCCTCCTCGGGGAGGGAGATACGCAGTATTTT. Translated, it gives CASSLLGEGDTQYF.

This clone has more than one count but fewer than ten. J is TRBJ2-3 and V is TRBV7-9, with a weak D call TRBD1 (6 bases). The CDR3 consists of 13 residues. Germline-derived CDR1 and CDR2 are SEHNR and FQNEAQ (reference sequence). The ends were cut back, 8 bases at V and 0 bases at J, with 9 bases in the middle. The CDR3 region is CASRQGSTDTQYF. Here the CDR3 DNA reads TGTGCCAGCCGTCAGGGGAGCACAGATACGCAGTATTTT.

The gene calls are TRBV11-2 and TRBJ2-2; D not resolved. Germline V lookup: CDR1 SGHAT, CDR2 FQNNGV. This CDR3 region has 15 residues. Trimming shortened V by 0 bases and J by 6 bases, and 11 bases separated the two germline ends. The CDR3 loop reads CASSLEPSNAGELFF. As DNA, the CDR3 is TGTGCCAGCAGCTTAGAGCCTAGTAACGCCGGGGAGCTGTTTTTT.

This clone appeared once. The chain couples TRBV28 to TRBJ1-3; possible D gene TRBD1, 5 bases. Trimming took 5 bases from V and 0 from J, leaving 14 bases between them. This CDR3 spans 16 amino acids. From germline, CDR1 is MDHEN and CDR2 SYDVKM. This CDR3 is CASSPLDSYSGNTIYF. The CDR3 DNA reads TGTGCCAGCAGTCCCCTCGACAGCTACTCTGGAAACACCATATATTTT.

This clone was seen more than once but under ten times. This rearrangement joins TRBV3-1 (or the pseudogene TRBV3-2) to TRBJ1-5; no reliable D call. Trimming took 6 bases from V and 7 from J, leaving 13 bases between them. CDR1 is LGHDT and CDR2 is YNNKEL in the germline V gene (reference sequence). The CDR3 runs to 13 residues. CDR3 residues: CASSPSEGQPQHF. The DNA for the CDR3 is TGTGCCAGCAGTCCATCCGAGGGCCAGCCCCAGCATTTT.

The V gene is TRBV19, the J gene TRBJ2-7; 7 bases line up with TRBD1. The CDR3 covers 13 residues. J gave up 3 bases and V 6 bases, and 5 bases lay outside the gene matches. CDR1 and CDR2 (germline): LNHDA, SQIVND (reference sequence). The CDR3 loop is CASRNSGGYEQYF. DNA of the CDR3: TGTGCCAGTAGGAACTCAGGGGGCTACGAGCAGTACTTC.

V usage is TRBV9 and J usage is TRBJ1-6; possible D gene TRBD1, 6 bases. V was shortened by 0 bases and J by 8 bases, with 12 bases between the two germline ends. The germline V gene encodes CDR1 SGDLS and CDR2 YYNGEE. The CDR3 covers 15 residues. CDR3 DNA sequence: TGTGCCAGCAGCGTAGAGGACAGAGCCGATTCACCCCTCCACTTT. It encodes CASSVEDRADSPLHF.

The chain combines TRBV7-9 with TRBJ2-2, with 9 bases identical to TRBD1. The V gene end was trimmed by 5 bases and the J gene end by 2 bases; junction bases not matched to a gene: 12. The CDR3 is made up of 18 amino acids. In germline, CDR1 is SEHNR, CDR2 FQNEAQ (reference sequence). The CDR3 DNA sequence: TGTGCCAGCAGCCCATTCCCCCAGGACAGGGGTAACACCGGGGAGCTGTTTTTT. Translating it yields CASSPFPQDRGNTGELFF.

The CDR3 DNA sequence: TGTGCCAGCAGCGCAGGACAGGGGACGAACACTGAAGCTTTCTTT. Protein sequence: CASSAGQGTNTEAFF. This chain uses TRBV9 with TRBJ1-1; 9 bases match TRBD1. This CDR3 is built from 15 residues. Trimming cost V 3 bases and J 1 base; bases outside gene matches: 4. Germline V CDR1 and CDR2: SGDLS, YYNGEE. Variable domain in full (rest from reference TRBV9 and TRBJ1-1): DSGVTQTPKHLITATGQRVTLRCSPRSGDLSVYWYQQSLDQGLQFLIQYYNGEERAKGNILERFSAQQFPDLHSELNLSSLELGDSALYFCASSAGQGTNTEAFFGQGTRLTVV.

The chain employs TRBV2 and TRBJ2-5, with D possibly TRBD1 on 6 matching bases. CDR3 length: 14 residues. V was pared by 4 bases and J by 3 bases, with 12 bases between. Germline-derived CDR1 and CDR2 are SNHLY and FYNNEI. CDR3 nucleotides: TGTGCCAGCAGTGGTGACAGGTGGGAAGAGACCCAGTACTTC. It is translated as CASSGDRWEETQYF.

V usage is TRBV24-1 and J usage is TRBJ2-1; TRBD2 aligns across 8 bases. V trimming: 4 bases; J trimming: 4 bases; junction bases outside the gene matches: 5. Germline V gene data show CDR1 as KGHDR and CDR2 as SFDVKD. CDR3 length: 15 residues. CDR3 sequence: CATSERGAGYNEQFF. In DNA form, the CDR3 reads TGTGCCACCAGTGAGCGGGGGGCCGGTTACAATGAGCAGTTCTTC.

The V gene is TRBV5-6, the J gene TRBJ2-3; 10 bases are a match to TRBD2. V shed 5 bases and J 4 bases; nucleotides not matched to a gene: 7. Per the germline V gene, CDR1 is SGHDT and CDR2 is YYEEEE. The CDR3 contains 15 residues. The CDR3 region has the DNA TGTGCCAGCAGTCAGAGCGGGGGGGCCTCAGATACGCAGTATTTT. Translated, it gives CASSQSGGASDTQYF.

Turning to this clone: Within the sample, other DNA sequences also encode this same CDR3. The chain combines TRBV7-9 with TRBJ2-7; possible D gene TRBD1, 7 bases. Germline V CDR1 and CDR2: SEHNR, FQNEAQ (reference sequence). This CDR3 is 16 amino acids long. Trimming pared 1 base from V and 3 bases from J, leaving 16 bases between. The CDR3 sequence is CASSLGGAGGLYEQYF. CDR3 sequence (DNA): TGTGCCAGCAGCTTAGGGGGGGCAGGGGGTCTCTACGAGCAGTACTTC.

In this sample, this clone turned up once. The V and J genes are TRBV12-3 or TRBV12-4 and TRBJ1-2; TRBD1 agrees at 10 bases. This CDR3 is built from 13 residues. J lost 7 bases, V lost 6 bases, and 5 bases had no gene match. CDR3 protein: CASRTGGTGGYTF. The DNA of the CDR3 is TGTGCCAGCAGGACAGGGGGCACGGGTGGCTACACCTTC.